This T cell receptor (beta chain) stems from a study of early T cells in non-severe SARS-CoV-2 infection. Study background: RNA in bulk from unsorted whole blood was sequenced, and chains were unpaired.

Unique molecular identifier tags were affixed to discrete cDNA molecules. MiXCR, applied by TCRdb to the 5' RACE reads, yields one record per CDR3 protein. Of tens of thousands of distinct CDR3 sequences listed, approximately 13% are singletons. The CDR3 contains 17 residues. Germline-derived CDR1 and CDR2 are SGHDN and FVKESK. Deletions cut 1 base from V and 0 bases from J, with 13 bases between. Study-wide results and caveats: VDJdb-based annotation leaned toward anti-spike CD8 responses and missed private and CD4 specificities.

This clonotype occurred many times. Its matching antigen is unknown. Sequencing used whole blood. The source is an adult who was a healthcare worker with PCR-confirmed SARS-CoV-2 infection or an uninfected control (not recorded which). The J gene is TRBJ2-1, the V gene TRBV14, with D perhaps matching TRBD1 or TRBD2 (5 bases each). DNA for the CDR3: TGTGCCAGCAGCCAAGGACGGGGCAGCCTCTCCTACAATGAGCAGTTCTTC. It encodes CASSQGRGSLSYNEQFF.